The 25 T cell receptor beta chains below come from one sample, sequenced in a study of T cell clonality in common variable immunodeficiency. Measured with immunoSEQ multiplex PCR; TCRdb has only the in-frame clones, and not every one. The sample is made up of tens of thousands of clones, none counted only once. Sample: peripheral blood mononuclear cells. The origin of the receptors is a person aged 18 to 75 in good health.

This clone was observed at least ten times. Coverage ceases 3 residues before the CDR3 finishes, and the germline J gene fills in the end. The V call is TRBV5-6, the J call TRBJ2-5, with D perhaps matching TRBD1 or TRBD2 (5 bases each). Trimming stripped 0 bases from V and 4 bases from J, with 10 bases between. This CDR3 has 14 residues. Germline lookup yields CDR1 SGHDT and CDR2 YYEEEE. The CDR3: CASSLAAGRETQYF. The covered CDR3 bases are TGTGCCAGCAGCTTGGCAGCAGGGAGAGAGACC. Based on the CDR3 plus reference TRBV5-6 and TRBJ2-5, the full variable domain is DAGVTQSPTHLIKTRGQQVTLRCSPKSGHDTVSWYQQALGQGPQFIFQYYEEEERQRGNFPDRFSGHQFPNYSSELNVNALLLGDSALYLCASSLAAGRETQYFGPGTRLLVL.

The CDR3 loop is CASSDSLQVTQYF. CDR3 DNA (partial): TGTGCCAGCAGTGATTCCCTTCAGGTTACG. The rearrangement joins TRBV25-1 to TRBJ2-3, with D uncertain. The missing CDR3 end, 3 residues past where the read stops, is filled in from the germline J gene. V was pared by 3 bases and J by 8 bases, with 12 bases between. Looked up from germline, CDR1 is MGHDK and CDR2 is SYGVNS. This CDR3 spans 13 amino acids.

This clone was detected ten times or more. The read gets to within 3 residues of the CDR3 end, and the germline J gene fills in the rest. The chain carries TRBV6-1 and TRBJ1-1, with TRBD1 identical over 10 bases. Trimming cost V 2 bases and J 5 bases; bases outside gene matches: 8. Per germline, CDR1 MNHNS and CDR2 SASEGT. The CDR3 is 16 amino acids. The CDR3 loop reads CASSERQGASRTEAFF. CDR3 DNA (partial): TGTGCCAGCAGTGAACGACAGGGGGCGTCGAGAACTGAA.

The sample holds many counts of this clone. The chain's CDR3 is CASSLDGRGGLNEQFF. The DNA read from the CDR3 is TGCGCCAGCAGCTTGGATGGGCGGGGGGGCCTAAATGAG. This chain links TRBV5-1 with TRBJ2-1, with 9 bases matching TRBD2. The CDR3 extends 3 residues past the end of the read, so its final part is completed from the germline J gene. Trimming cost V 0 bases and J 7 bases; bases outside gene matches: 8. Germline assignment: CDR1 SGHRS and CDR2 YFSETQ. The CDR3 contains 16 residues.

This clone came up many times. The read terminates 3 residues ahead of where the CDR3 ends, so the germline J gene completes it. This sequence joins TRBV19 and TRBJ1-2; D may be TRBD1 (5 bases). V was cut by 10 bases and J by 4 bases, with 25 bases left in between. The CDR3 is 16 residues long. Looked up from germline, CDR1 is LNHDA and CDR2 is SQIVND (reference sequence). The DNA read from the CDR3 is TGTGCCACCACGACCTCGGGGGGGGGATTAGGCTATGGC. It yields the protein CATTTSGGGLGYG. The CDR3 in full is CATTTSGGGLGYGYTF.

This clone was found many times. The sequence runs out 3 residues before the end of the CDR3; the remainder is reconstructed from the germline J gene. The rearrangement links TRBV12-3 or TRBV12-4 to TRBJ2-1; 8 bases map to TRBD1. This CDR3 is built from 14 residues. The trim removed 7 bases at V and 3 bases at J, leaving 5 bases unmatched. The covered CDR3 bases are TGTGCCAGCATTTCAGGGGGCAACTACAATGAG. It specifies CASISGGNYNE. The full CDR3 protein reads CASISGGNYNEQFF.

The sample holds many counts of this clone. The CDR3 loop is CAWRGTGRSEAFF. The covered CDR3 bases are TGTGCCTGGAGGGGGACAGGGCGGTCTGAA. The chain recombines TRBV30 with TRBJ1-1; 9 bases match TRBD1. The CDR3 end is not reached by the read, which stops 3 residues before it; the germline J gene fills it in. CDR3 length: 13 amino acids. In germline, CDR1 is GTSNPN, CDR2 SVGIG (reference sequence). With 3 bases clipped from V and 6 bases from J, the junction kept 5 bases outside the gene matches.

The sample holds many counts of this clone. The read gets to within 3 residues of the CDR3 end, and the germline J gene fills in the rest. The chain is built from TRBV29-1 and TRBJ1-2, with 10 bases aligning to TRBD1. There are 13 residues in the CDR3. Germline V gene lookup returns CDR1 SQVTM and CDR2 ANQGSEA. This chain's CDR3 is CSVEGQGQDGYTF. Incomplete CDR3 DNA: TGCAGCGTGGAGGGACAGGGGCAGGACGGC.

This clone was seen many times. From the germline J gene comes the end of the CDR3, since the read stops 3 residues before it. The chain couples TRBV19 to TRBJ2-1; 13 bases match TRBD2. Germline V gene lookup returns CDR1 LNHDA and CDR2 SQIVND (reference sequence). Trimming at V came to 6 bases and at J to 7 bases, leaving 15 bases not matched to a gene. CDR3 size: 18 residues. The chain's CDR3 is CASSSFISGLAGSNEQFF. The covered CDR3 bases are TGTGCCAGTAGCTCCTTTATTTCGGGACTAGCGGGATCAAATGAG.

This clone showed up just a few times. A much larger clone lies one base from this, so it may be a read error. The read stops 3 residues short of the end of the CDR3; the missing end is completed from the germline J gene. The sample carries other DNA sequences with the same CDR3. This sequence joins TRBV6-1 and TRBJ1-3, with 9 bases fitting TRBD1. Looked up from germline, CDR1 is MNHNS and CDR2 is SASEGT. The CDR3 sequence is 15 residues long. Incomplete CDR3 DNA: TGTGCTAGCAGTGAGACAGGGGGATCCGGAAACACC. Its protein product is CASSETGGSGNT. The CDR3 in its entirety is CASSETGGSGNTIYF.

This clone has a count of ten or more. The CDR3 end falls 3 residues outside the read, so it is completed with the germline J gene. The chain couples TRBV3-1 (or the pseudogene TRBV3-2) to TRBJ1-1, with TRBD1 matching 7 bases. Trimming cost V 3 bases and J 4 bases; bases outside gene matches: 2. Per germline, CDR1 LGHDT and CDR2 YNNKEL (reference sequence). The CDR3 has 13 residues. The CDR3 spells CASSQQGGTEAFF. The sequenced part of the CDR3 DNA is TGTGCCAGCAGCCAGCAGGGGGGCACTGAA.

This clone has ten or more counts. The part of the CDR3 DNA that was read is TGCAGTAAACAGTGGGGGCAGGGGGAGACC. It codes for CSKQWGQGET. The complete CDR3 protein is CSKQWGQGETQYF. The chain recombines TRBV20-1 with TRBJ2-5, with a possible D match to TRBD1 (6 bases). The CDR3 end falls 3 residues outside the read, so it is completed with the germline J gene. Germline V gives CDR1 DFQATT, CDR2 SNEGSKA (reference sequence). V was trimmed by 8 bases and J by 5 bases, leaving 18 bases between them. The CDR3 sequence is 13 residues long.

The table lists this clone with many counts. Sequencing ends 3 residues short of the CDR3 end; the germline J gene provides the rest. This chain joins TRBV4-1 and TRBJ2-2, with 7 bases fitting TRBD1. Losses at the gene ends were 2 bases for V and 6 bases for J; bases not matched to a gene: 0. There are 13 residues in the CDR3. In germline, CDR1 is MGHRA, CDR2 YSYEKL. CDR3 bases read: TGCGCCAGCAGCCAAACAGGGGCCGGGGAG. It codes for CASSQTGAGE. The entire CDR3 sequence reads CASSQTGAGELFF.

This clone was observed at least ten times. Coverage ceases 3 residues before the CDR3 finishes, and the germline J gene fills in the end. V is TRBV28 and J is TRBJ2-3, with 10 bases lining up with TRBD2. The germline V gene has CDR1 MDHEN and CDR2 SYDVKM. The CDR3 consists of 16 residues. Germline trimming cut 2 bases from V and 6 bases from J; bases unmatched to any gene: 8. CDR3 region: CASSLTPSGGTDTQYF. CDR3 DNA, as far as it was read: TGTGCCAGCAGTTTAACCCCTAGCGGGGGTACGGATACG.

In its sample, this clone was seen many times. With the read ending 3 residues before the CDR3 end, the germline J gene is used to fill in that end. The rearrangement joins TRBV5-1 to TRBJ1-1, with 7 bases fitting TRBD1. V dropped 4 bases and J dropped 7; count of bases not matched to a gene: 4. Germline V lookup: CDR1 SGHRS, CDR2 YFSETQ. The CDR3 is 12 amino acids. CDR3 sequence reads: CASSPGTDEAFF. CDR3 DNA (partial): TGCGCCAGCAGCCCGGGGACAGATGAA.

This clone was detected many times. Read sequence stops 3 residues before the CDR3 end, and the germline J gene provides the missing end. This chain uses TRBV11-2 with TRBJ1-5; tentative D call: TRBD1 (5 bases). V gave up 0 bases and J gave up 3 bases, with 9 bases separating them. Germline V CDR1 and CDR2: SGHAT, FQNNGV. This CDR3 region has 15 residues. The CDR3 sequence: CASSLDQGINQPQHF. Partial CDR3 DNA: TGTGCCAGCAGCTTAGATCAGGGTATCAATCAGCCC.

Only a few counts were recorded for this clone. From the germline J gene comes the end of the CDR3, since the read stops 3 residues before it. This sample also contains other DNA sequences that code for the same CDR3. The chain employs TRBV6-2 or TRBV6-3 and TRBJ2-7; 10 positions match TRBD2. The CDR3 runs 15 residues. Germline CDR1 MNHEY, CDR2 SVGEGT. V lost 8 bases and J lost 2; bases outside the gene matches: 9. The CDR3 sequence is CASGRGLAGAYEQYF. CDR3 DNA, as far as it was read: TGTGCCAGCGGCCGGGGTCTAGCGGGAGCCTACGAG.

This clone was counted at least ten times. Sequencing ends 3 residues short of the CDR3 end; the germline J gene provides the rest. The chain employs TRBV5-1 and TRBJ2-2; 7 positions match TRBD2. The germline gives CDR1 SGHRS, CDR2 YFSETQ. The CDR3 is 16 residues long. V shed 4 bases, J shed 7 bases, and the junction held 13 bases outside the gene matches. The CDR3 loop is CASSRPPAGVDGELFF. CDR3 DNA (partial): TGCGCCAGCAGCCGCCCTCCTGCGGGGGTTGACGGGGAG.

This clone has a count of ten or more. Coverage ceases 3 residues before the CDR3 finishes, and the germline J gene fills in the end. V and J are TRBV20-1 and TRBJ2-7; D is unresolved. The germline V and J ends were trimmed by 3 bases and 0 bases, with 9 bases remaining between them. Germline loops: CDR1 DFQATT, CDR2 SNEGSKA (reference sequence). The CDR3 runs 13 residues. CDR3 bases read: TGCAGTGCTAGTTGGGCAGACTCCTACGAG. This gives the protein CSASWADSYE. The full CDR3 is CSASWADSYEQYF.

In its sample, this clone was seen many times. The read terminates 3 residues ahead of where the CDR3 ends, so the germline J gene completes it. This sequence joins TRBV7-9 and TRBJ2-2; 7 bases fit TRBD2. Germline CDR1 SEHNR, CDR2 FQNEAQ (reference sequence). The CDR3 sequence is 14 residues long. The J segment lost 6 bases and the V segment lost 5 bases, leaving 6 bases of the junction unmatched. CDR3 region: CASSLWTRPGELFF. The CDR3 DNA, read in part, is TGTGCCAGCAGCCTGTGGACTAGGCCCGGGGAG. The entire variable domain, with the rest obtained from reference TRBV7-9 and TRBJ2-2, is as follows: DTGVSQNPRHKITKRGQNVTFRCDPISEHNRLYWYRQTLGQGPEFLTYFQNEAQLEKSRLLSDRFSAERPKGSFSTLEIQRTEQGDSAMYLCASSLWTRPGELFFGEGSRLTVL.

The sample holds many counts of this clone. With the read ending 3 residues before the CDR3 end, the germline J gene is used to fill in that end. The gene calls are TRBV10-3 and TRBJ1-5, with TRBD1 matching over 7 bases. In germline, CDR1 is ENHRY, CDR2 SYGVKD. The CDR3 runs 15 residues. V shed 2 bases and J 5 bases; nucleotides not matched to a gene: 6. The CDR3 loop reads CAISERGTVHQPQHF. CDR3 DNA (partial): TGTGCCATCAGTGAGAGGGGGACAGTTCATCAGCCC.

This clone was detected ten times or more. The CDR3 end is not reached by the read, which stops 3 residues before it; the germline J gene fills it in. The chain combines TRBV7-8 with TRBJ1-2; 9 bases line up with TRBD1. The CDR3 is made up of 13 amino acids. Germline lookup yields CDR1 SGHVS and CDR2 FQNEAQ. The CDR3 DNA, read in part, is TGTGCCAGCAGCCAAGACAGGGGGAACGGC. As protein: CASSQDRGNG. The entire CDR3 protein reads CASSQDRGNGYTF.

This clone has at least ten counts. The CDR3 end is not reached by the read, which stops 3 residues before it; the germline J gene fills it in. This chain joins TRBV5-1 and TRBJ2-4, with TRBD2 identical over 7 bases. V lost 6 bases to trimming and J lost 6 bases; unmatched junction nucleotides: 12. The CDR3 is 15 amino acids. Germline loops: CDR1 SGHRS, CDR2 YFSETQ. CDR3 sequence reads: CASTPGTSAGNIQYF. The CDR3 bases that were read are TGCGCCAGCACACCTGGCACTAGCGCGGGAAACATT.

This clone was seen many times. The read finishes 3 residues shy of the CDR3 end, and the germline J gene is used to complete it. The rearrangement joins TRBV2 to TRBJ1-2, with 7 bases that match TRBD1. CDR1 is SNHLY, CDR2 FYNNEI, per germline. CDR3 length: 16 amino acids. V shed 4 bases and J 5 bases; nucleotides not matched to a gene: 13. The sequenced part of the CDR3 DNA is TGTGCCAGCAGTGGCCCCTCCGGTACAGGGGAATATGGC. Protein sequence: CASSGPSGTGEYG. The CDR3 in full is CASSGPSGTGEYGYTF.

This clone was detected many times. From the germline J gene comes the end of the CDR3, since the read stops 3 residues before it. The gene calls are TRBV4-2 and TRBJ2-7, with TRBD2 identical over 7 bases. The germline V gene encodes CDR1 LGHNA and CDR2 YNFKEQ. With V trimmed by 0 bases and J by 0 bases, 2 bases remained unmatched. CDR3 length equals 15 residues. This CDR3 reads CASSQESGTSYEQYF. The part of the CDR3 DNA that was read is TGTGCCAGCAGCCAAGAGAGCGGGACCTCCTACGAG.